The TCR beta chain under discussion was sequenced for a study of metastatic and nonmetastatic thyroid tumors. Study in general: Where malignant and benign thyroid patients were concerned, repertoires were compared across blood and tumor or nodule tissue.

J was trimmed by 0 bases and V by 3 bases; bases with no gene match: 4. The CDR3 totals 16 residues. The germline CDR1 and CDR2 sequences are SGHRS and YFSETQ. In the study's own analysis: A distant-metastasis classifier for papillary thyroid cancer was built using CDR3 differences across clinicopathological groups. TCRdb re-clonotyped the PCR reads via MiXCR. TCRdb's processing, not the authors' own work, is the source of the V and J calls. The table includes some 69,000 clones, 12% to 15% detected once. Among the patients, none had received any treatment before thyroid surgery. Study results and limitations: Significantly higher TCR beta diversity was reportedly seen in malignant thyroid tumors than benign nodules, in blood and tumor.

On this clone itself: Its cognate antigen is unknown.

The sequence derives from a male donor with papillary thyroid cancer or a benign thyroid nodule (not recorded which). Some clones in this sample may be carry-over from other donors' samples. The chain is built from TRBV5-1 and TRBJ2-7; TRBD2 aligns across 12 bases. Input material: blood. The CDR3 nucleotides read TGCGCCAGCAGCTCCGGGACTAGCGGGCGCTCCTACGAGCAGTACGTC. Translating it yields CASSSGTSGRSYEQYV.